This entry is about one T cell receptor beta chain. This clone was counted only a few times. What antigen it recognizes has not been identified. No base quality information exists; no much larger clone differs at one position. This sample was included in a study of blood T cell repertoires in COVID-19 (dated by TCRdb to about 2020). Some background on the complete study: Samples from collaborators originated in the United States, Italy and Spain and spanned both the acute and convalescent phases of COVID-19. The material from the prospective study consisted of cDNA or gDNA derived from T cells, B-cell-depleted T cells, or PBMCs. The repertoires were released in a freely available public database meant as a resource for research on the immune response to SARS-CoV-2. Sample metadata almost always included a de-identified subject ID, COVID-19 status, age in years and sex. Deeply sampled blood TCRbeta repertoires from subjects exposed to, actively infected with, or recovered from COVID-19 were included in the dataset. Samples were obtained from the ongoing ImmuneRACE study (first 160 participants) and from 1,000 to 1,500 subjects provided by 6 global collaborators. Where available, HLA class I and class II types were taken from metadata supplied by the sample provider and were not determined by assay-based typing.

Results and caveats for the whole study, not just this receptor: The amount of clinical and demographic metadata varied by source and participant and was provided uncurated.

Each collaborating institution followed its own protocols to collect whole blood in K2EDTA tubes. For TCRbeta analysis, collaborators shipped samples in one of three forms: frozen whole blood, isolated PBMCs, or DNA extracted from either of those sample types. The immunoSEQ Assay, a bias-controlled multiplex PCR, was used to amplify TCRbeta CDR3 regions from genomic DNA. Per the source publication's procedure: The number of nucleated cells in each sample was estimated from the amplification of reference gene primers within the assay. To quantify the absolute abundance of each unique TCRbeta CDR3 rearrangement, sequence reads were collapsed and filtered. For each sample, productive Simpson clonality was calculated as the square root of Simpson's diversity index over productive rearrangements. TCRdb retrieved this table from immuneACCESS and kept in-frame rearrangements only. Not all clones are present; in checked studies, unresolved V genes account for under half, and no reason is known for the remainder. Clonal size and the V and J genes are those of that table, whereas D and trimming came from the DNA. This sample holds a few hundred thousand clones; 83% were observed only once. Approximately 1.1% of the sample is held by the ten biggest clonotypes.

Germline trimming amounts to 3 bases on V and 8 bases on J, with 3 as the count of junction bases outside the gene matches. Including the terminal cysteine and phenylalanine, the CDR3 comprises 14 residues. CDR3 DNA only is kept here, 42 bases in frame from base 1. The germline V gene gives CDR1 as SNHLY and CDR2 as FYNNEI. The chain is assembled from TRBV2 and TRBJ2-1; TRBD2 agrees with 11 junctional bases. The sequenced material came from peripheral blood. This TCR derives from a woman aged 50 to 65 with acute or convalescent COVID-19. The sequenced DNA is TGTGCCAGCAGTGATCCACTAGCGGGAGATGAGCAGTTCTTC. This encodes CASSDPLAGDEQFF.